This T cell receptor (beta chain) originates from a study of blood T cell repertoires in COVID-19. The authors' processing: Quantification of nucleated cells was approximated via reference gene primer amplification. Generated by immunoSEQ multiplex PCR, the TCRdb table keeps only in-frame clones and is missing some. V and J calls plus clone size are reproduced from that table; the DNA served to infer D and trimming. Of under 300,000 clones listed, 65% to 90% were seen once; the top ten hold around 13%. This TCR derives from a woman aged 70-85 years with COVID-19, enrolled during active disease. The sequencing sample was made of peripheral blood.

CDR3 DNA sequence: TGTGCCAGCATCACACCAGGGGGCGCATTAAGCACTGAAGCTTTCTTT. It translates to CASITPGGALSTEAFF. The V call is TRBV28, the J call TRBJ1-1; 8 nucleotides line up with TRBD1. The V segment lost 7 bases and the J segment 4 bases; nucleotides outside the gene matches: 14. The CDR3 is 16 residues long. Germline loops: CDR1 MDHEN, CDR2 SYDVKM.